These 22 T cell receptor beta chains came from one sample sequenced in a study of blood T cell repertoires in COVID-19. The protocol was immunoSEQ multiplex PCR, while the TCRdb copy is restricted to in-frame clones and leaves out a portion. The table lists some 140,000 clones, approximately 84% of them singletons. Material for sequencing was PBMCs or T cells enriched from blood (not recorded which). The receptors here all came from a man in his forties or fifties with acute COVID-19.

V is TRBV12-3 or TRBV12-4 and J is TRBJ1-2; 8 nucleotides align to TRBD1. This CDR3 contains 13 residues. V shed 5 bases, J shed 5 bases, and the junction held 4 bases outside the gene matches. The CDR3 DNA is TGTGCCAGCAGTGGGACAGGACTATATGGCTACACCTTC. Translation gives CASSGTGLYGYTF.

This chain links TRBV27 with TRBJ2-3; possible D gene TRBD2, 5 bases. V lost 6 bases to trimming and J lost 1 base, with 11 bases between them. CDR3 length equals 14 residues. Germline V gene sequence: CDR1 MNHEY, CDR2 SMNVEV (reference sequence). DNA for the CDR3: TGTGCCAGCAGCTATCGGGAACGCACAGATACGCAGTATTTT. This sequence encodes CASSYRERTDTQYF.

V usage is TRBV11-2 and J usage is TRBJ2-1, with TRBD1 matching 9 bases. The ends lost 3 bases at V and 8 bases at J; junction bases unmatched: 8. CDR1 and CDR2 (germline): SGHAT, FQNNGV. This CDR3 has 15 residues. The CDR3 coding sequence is TGTGCCAGCAGCTTTTACAGGGGGCTAAGATATGAGCAGTTCTTC. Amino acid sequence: CASSFYRGLRYEQFF.

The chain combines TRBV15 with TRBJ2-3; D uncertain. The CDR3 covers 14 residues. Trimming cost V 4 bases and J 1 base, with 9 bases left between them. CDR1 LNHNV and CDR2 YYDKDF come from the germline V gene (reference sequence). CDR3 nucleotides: TGTGCCACCAGCAAAGATCGGGGCACAGATACGCAGTATTTT. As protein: CATSKDRGTDTQYF.

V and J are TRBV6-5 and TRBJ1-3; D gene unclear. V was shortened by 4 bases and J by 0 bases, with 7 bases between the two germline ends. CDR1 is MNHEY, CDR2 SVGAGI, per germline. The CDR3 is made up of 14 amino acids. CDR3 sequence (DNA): TGTGCCAGCAGTTCCAGCGGCTCTGGAAACACCATATATTTT. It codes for CASSSSGSGNTIYF.

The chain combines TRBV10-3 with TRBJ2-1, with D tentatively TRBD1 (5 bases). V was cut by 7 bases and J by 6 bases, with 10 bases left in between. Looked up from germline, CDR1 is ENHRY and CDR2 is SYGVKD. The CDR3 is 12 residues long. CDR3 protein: CAIIDSFNEQFF. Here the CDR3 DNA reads TGTGCCATCATCGACAGCTTCAATGAGCAGTTCTTC.

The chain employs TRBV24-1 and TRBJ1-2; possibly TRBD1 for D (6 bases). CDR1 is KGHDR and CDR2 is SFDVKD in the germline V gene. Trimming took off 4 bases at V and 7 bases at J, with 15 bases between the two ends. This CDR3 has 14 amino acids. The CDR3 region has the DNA TGTGCCACCAGTGAAGCTGGGAGGGGGAGTGGCTACACCTTC. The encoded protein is CATSEAGRGSGYTF.

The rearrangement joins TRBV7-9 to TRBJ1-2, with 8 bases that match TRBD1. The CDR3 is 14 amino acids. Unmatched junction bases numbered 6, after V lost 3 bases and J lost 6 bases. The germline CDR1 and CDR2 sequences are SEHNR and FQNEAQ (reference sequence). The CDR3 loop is CASSLGQGADGYTF. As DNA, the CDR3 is TGTGCCAGCAGCTTGGGGCAGGGGGCAGATGGCTACACCTTC.

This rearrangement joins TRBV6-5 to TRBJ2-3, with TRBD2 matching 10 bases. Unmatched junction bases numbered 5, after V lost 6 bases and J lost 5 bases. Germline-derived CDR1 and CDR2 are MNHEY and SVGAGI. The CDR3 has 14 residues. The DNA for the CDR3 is TGTGCCAGCAGCGCTAGCGGGAGCGGAGATACGCAGTATTTT. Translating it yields CASSASGSGDTQYF.

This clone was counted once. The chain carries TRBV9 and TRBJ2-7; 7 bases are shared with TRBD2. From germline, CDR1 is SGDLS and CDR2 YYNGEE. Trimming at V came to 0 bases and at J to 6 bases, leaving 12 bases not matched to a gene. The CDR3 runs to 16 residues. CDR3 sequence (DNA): TGTGCCAGCAGCGTAGGGAGCCGACTCTCGGGAGGCGAGCAGTACTTC. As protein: CASSVGSRLSGGEQYF.

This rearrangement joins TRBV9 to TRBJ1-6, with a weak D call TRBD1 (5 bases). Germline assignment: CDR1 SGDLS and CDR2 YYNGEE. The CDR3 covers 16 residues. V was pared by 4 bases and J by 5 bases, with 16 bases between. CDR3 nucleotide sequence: TGTGCCAGCAGCCCGGGGGGGTCGACTAATAATTCACCCCTCCACTTT. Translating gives CASSPGGSTNNSPLHF. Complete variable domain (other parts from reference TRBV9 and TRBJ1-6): DSGVTQTPKHLITATGQRVTLRCSPRSGDLSVYWYQQSLDQGLQFLIQYYNGEERAKGNILERFSAQQFPDLHSELNLSSLELGDSALYFCASSPGGSTNNSPLHFGNGTRLTVT.

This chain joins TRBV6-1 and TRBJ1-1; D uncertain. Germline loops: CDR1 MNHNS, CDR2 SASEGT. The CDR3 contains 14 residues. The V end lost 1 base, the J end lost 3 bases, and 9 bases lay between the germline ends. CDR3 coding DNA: TGTGCCAGCAGTGAAGGCGAGGAGGACACTGAAGCTTTCTTT. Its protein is CASSEGEEDTEAFF.

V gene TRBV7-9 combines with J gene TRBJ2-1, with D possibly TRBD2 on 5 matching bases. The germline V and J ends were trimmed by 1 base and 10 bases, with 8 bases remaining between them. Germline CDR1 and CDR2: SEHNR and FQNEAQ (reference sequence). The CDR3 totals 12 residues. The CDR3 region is CASSLGGQEQFF. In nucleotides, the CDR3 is TGTGCCAGCAGCTTAGGAGGGCAGGAGCAGTTCTTC.

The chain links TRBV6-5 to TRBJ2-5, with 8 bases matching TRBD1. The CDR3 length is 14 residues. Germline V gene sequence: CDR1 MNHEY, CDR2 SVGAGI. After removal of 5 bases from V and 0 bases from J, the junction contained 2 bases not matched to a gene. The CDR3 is CASSRTGYQETQYF. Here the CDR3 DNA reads TGTGCCAGCAGTAGGACAGGGTACCAAGAGACCCAGTACTTC.

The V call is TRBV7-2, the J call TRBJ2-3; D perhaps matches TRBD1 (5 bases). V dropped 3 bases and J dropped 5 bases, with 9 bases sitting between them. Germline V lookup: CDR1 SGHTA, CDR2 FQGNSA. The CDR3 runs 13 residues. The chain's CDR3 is CASSLGPLDTQYF. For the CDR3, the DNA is TGTGCCAGCAGCTTGGGGCCCTTAGATACGCAGTATTTT.

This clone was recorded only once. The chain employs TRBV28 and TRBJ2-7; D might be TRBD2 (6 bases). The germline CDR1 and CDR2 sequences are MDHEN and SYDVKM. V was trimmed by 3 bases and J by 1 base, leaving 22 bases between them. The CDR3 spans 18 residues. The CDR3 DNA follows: TGTGCCAGCAGTTTGGGCCTTAAGGGACTGCAAATTTCCTACGAGCAGTACTTC. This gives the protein CASSLGLKGLQISYEQYF.

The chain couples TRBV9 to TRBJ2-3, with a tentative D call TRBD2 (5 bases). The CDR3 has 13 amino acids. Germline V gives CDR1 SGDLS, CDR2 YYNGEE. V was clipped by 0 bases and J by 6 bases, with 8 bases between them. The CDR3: CASSVGGFDTQYF. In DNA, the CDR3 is TGTGCCAGCAGCGTAGGAGGGTTCGATACGCAGTATTTT.

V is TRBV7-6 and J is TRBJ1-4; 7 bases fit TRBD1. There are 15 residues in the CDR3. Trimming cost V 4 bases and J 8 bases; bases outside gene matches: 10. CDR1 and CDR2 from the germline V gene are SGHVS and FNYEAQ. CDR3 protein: CASSSEGAVREKLFF. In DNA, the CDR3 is TGTGCCAGCAGCTCTGAGGGGGCGGTGAGAGAAAAACTGTTTTTT.

CDR3 residues: CASSPRLSQETQYF. DNA of the CDR3: TGTGCCAGCTCCCCCCGACTGTCCCAAGAGACCCAGTACTTC. The chain is built from TRBV18 and TRBJ2-5; D remains unclear. Germline loops: CDR1 KGHSH, CDR2 LQKENI. The CDR3 is made up of 14 amino acids. V was pared by 6 bases and J by 1 base, with 12 bases between.

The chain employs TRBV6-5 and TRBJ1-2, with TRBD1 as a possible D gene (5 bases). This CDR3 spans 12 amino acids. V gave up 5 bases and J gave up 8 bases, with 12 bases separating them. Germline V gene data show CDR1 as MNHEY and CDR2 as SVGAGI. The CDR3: CASSRRVEGYTF. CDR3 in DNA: TGTGCCAGCAGTCGCAGGGTAGAAGGCTACACCTTC.

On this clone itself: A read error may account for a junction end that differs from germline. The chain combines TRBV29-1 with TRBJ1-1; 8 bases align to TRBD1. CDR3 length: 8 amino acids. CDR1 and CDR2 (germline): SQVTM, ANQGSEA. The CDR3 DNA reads TGCAGCGACGGGACAGGTGGATTT. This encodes CSDGTGGF.

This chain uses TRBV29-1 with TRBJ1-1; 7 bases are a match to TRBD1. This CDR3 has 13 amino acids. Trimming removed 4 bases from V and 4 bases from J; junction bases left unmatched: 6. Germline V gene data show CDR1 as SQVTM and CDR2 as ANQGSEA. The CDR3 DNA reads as TGCAGCGTTGCCGACAGGGTAGGCACTGAAGCTTTCTTT. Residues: CSVADRVGTEAFF.